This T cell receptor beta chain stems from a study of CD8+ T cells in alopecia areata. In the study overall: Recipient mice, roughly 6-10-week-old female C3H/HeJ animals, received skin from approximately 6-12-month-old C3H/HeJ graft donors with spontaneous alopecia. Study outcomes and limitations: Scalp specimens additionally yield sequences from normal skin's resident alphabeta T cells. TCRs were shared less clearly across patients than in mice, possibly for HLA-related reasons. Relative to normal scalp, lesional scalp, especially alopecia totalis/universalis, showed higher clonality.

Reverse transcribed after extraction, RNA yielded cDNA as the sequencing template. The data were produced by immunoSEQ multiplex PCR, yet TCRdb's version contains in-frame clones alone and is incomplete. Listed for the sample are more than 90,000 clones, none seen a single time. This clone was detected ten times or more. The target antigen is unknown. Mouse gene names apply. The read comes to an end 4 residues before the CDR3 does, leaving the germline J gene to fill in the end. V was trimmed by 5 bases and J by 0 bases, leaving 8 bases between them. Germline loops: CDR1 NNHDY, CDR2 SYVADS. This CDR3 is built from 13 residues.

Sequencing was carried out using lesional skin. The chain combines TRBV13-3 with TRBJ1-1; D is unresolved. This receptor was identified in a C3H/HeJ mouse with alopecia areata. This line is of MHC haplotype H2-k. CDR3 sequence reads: CASSHSANTEVFF. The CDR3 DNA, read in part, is TGTGCCAGCAGCCACAGTGCAAACACA.